The 23 T cell receptor beta chains in this list originate from one sample, sequenced in a study of T-cell reconstitution after alpha-beta-depleted transplantation in children. Unique molecular identifiers featured in how the TCRbeta library was prepared. TCRdb re-derived calls from the PCR reads in MiXCR, one entry per CDR3 protein. The data hold about 230,000 distinct CDR3 sequences, with about 8.8% observed a single time. This specimen was PBMCs from the stem cell graft donor, taken from the stem cell graft. These receptors all stem from a human donor who donated a stem cell graft to a child with SCID.

This clonotype came up a few times. The V gene is TRBV9, the J gene TRBJ2-1; 12 bases map to TRBD2. CDR3 size: 18 residues. With V trimmed by 4 bases and J by 9 bases, 17 bases remained unmatched. Germline values: CDR1 SGDLS, CDR2 YYNGEE. The CDR3 protein is CASSPALGLAGGRREQFF. CDR3 sequence (DNA): TGTGCCAGCAGCCCCGCATTAGGGCTAGCGGGGGGGCGTCGTGAGCAGTTCTTC.

This clonotype was detected ten times or more. This chain links TRBV2 with TRBJ1-4; TRBD1 matches at 8 bases. This CDR3 has 14 amino acids. Germline V gene data show CDR1 as SNHLY and CDR2 as FYNNEI. V shed 5 bases, J shed 8 bases, and the junction held 7 bases outside the gene matches. This CDR3 is CASSYRGIGEKLFF. The CDR3, as DNA: TGTGCCAGCAGTTACAGGGGGATTGGGGAAAAACTGTTTTTT.

This clonotype was seen many times. The rearrangement joins TRBV7-9 to TRBJ1-1, with TRBD1 identical over 8 bases. The CDR3 sequence is 14 residues long. Germline CDR1 reads SEHNR; CDR2 reads FQNEAQ (reference sequence). Losses at the gene ends were 6 bases for V and 0 bases for J; bases not matched to a gene: 3. In nucleotides, the CDR3 is TGTGCCAGCAGGGACAGGGACATGAACACTGAAGCTTTCTTT. It yields the protein CASRDRDMNTEAFF.

This clonotype was seen at least ten times. The rearrangement links TRBV28 to TRBJ1-5; D uncertain. The V end was cut by 8 bases, the J end by 3 bases, with 17 bases between. CDR1 and CDR2 from the germline V gene are MDHEN and SYDVKM. The CDR3 has 15 residues. The CDR3 here is CASGEQPLPNQPQHF. In DNA form, the CDR3 reads TGTGCCAGCGGAGAACAGCCTCTACCCAATCAGCCCCAGCATTTT.

The genes are TRBV20-1 and TRBJ1-1; D is possibly TRBD1 (5 bases). CDR1 and CDR2 from the germline V gene are DFQATT and SNEGSKA (reference sequence). The CDR3 has 14 residues. Trimming cost V 2 bases and J 5 bases, with 15 bases left between them. CDR3 protein: CSARKSRGGTEAFF. The CDR3 DNA follows: TGCAGTGCTAGAAAGAGTCGTGGGGGGACTGAAGCTTTCTTT.

J is TRBJ1-6 and V is TRBV6-6, with D tentatively TRBD1 (5 bases). V was cut by 2 bases and J by 10 bases, with 9 bases left in between. The CDR3 length is 13 residues. Germline V gives CDR1 MNHNY, CDR2 SVGAGI (reference sequence). CDR3 region: CASSYGGDSPLHF. The CDR3 coding sequence is TGTGCCAGCAGTTACGGGGGAGACTCACCCCTCCACTTT.

This clonotype was counted at least ten times. The CDR3: CASRPLDSPNSPLHF. DNA of the CDR3: TGTGCCAGCAGGCCCCTGGACAGTCCAAATTCACCCCTCCACTTT. This chain connects TRBV25-1 to TRBJ1-6; possibly TRBD1 for D (6 bases). The CDR3 totals 15 residues. Germline CDR1 is MGHDK and CDR2 is SYGVNS. Trimming took 6 bases from V and 7 from J, leaving 16 bases between them.

In this sample, this clonotype turned up a few times. The chain couples TRBV12-3 or TRBV12-4 to TRBJ2-1; 7 bases line up with TRBD1. V gave up 5 bases and J gave up 5 bases; unmatched junction bases: 9. The CDR3 has 15 amino acids. The CDR3 is CASSPETGTHNEQFF. The CDR3 region has the DNA TGTGCCAGCAGTCCAGAGACAGGGACCCACAATGAGCAGTTCTTC.

The chain uses TRBV2 and TRBJ2-7, with D maybe TRBD2 (6 bases). Between the trimmed V and J ends, which lost 11 bases and 1 base, there was a span of 18 bases. The germline V gene has CDR1 SNHLY and CDR2 FYNNEI. The CDR3 length is 14 residues. The CDR3 DNA sequence: TGTGCCGAGGATCGGAGGGGCGGATCCTACGAGCAGTACTTC. The encoded protein is CAEDRRGGSYEQYF.

This clonotype showed up many times. V is TRBV5-1 and J is TRBJ2-2; 7 positions agree with TRBD2. CDR1 and CDR2 from the germline V gene are SGHRS and YFSETQ. V was clipped by 4 bases and J by 7 bases; unmatched bases: 10. This CDR3 contains 15 residues. The CDR3 loop is CASSNRTSLSGELFF. Here the CDR3 DNA reads TGCGCCAGCAGCAACAGGACTAGTTTAAGCGGGGAGCTGTTTTTT.

This clonotype was found many times. The rearrangement joins TRBV6-6 to TRBJ1-1; D gene unclear. V gave up 0 bases and J gave up 4 bases, with 6 bases separating them. CDR1 is MNHNY, CDR2 SVGAGI, per germline (reference sequence). This CDR3 has 13 residues. CDR3: CASSYSSTTEAFF. CDR3 sequence (DNA): TGTGCCAGCAGTTACTCCTCCACCACTGAAGCTTTCTTT.

This clonotype was counted at least ten times. The gene calls are TRBV9 and TRBJ2-1; D is undetermined. Trimming stripped 0 bases from V and 6 bases from J, with 16 bases between. In germline, CDR1 is SGDLS, CDR2 YYNGEE. The CDR3 is made up of 16 amino acids. In DNA, the CDR3 is TGTGCCAGCAGCGTAGAGGGCTACCAAAGGGTCAATGAGCAGTTCTTC. Residues: CASSVEGYQRVNEQFF.

This clonotype has at least ten counts. This sequence joins TRBV7-2 and TRBJ2-3, with D possibly matching TRBD2 (6 bases). Germline V gene lookup returns CDR1 SGHTA and CDR2 FQGNSA. Trimming shortened V by 1 base and J by 1 base, and 15 bases separated the two germline ends. The CDR3 covers 17 residues. This chain's CDR3 is CASSLGWARGGTDTQYF. The DNA of the CDR3 is TGTGCCAGCAGCTTAGGCTGGGCGCGGGGCGGCACAGATACGCAGTATTTT.

The chain links TRBV6-2 or TRBV6-3 to TRBJ2-1; D gene unclear. The CDR3 has 14 residues. The germline V and J ends were trimmed by 5 bases and 9 bases, with 17 bases remaining between them. Germline loops: CDR1 MNHEY, CDR2 SVGEGT. This CDR3 reads CASSPSYLGVEQFF. The CDR3 DNA follows: TGTGCCAGCAGTCCCTCGTATCTCGGAGTTGAGCAGTTCTTC.

In this sample, this clonotype turned up many times. This chain connects TRBV16 to TRBJ1-2; 8 bases match TRBD1. The ends lost 2 bases at V and 4 bases at J; junction bases unmatched: 9. Germline V gives CDR1 KGHSY, CDR2 FQNENV. The CDR3 is 16 residues long. For the CDR3, the DNA is TGTGCCAGCAGCCAAACCGACAGGGGTGGAGGCTATGGCTACACCTTC. As protein: CASSQTDRGGGYGYTF.

In this sample, this clonotype turned up many times. The chain recombines TRBV12-3 or TRBV12-4 with TRBJ2-1, with 11 bases aligning to TRBD1. This CDR3 contains 17 residues. The J segment lost 5 bases and the V segment lost 3 bases, leaving 9 bases of the junction unmatched. CDR3 DNA sequence: TGTGCCAGCAGTTTTGGTTCTGGGACAGGGGGTAACAATGAGCAGTTCTTC. Its translation is CASSFGSGTGGNNEQFF.

This clonotype was detected ten times or more. This chain links TRBV7-3 with TRBJ2-6; D uncertain. Trimming took off 4 bases at V and 13 bases at J, with 14 bases between the two ends. The CDR3 contains 13 residues. From germline, CDR1 is SGHTA and CDR2 FQGTGA. The CDR3 coding sequence is TGTGCCAGCAGCTATGGCCAGGCTGGGGTCCTGACTTTC. This sequence encodes CASSYGQAGVLTF.

This clonotype appeared many times. The V and J genes are TRBV20-1 and TRBJ1-5, with D unclear. The CDR3 totals 14 residues. The V gene lost 1 base and the J gene lost 5 bases, with 12 bases spanning the gap. Germline-derived CDR1 and CDR2 are DFQATT and SNEGSKA (reference sequence). This chain's CDR3 is CSARVSRADQPQHF. The CDR3 DNA reads TGCAGTGCTAGAGTCTCTAGGGCGGATCAGCCCCAGCATTTT.

This clonotype was seen repeatedly, ten times or more. The V call is TRBV7-3, the J call TRBJ2-7, with 10 bases that match TRBD1. Trimming cost V 5 bases and J 3 bases; bases outside gene matches: 4. CDR3 length: 14 residues. The germline gives CDR1 SGHTA, CDR2 FQGTGA. The CDR3 reads CASSPRDRGYEQYF. CDR3 nucleotides: TGTGCCAGCAGCCCGCGGGACAGGGGCTACGAGCAGTACTTC.

This clonotype appeared many times. The rearrangement uses TRBV20-1 and TRBJ1-6; TRBD1 aligns across 10 bases. The germline V gene has CDR1 DFQATT and CDR2 SNEGSKA (reference sequence). This CDR3 is 16 amino acids long. V shed 5 bases, J shed 7 bases, and the junction held 11 bases outside the gene matches. CDR3 bases: TGCAGTGCTCGCTCTCATGGGACAGGGGAAAATTCACCCCTCCACTTT. As protein: CSARSHGTGENSPLHF.

Ten or more counts support this clonotype. The chain employs TRBV7-2 and TRBJ2-3, with 12 bases aligning to TRBD2. After removal of 2 bases from V and 5 bases from J, the junction contained 8 bases not matched to a gene. CDR3 length: 17 residues. The germline V gene has CDR1 SGHTA and CDR2 FQGNSA. CDR3 sequence reads: CASSLSLAGGPVDTQYF. Written as DNA, the CDR3 is TGTGCCAGCAGCTTAAGCCTAGCGGGGGGGCCCGTAGATACGCAGTATTTT.

In its sample, this clonotype was seen many times. The V and J genes are TRBV12-3 or TRBV12-4 and TRBJ2-7; no clear D. V lost 5 bases and J 2 bases, leaving 13 bases between the germline ends. There are 14 residues in the CDR3. The CDR3 sequence: CASSTSSWAYEQYF. As DNA, the CDR3 is TGTGCCAGCAGTACGAGTAGCTGGGCCTACGAGCAGTACTTC.

The rearrangement joins TRBV20-1 to TRBJ1-2; D remains unclear. Trimming removed 4 bases at V and 0 bases at J, with 9 bases between. CDR1 is DFQATT, CDR2 SNEGSKA, per germline (reference sequence). The CDR3 is 13 residues long. CDR3 sequence: CSAIAATNYGYTF. The CDR3 DNA follows: TGCAGTGCTATAGCAGCAACTAACTATGGCTACACCTTC.